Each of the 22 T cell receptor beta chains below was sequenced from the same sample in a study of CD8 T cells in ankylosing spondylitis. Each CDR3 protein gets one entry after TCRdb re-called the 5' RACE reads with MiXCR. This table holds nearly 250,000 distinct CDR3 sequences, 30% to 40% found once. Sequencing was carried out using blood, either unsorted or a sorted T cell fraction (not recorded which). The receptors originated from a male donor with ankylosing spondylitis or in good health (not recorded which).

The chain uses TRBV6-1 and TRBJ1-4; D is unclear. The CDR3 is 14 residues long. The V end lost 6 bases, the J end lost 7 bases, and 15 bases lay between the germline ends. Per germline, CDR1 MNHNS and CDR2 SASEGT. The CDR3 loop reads CASSRTLRSEKLFF. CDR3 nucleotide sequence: TGTGCCAGCAGCAGAACTCTGAGGTCTGAAAAACTGTTTTTT.

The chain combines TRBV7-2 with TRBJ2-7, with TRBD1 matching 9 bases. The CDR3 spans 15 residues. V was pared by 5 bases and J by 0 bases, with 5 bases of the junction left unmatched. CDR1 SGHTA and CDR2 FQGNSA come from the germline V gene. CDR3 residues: CASSKVTGGSYEQYF. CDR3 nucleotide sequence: TGTGCCAGCAGCAAAGTGACAGGGGGCTCCTACGAGCAGTACTTC.

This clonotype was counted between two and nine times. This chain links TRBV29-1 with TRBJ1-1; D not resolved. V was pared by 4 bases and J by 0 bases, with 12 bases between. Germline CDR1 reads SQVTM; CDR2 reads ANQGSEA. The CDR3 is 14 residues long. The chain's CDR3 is CSVGEFPVNTEAFF. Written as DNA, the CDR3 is TGCAGCGTTGGAGAATTCCCGGTGAACACTGAAGCTTTCTTT.

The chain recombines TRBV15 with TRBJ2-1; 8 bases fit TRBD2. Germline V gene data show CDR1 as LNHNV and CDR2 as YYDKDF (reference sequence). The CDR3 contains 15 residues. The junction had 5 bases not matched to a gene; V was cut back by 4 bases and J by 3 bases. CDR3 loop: CATSTRTSSYNEQFF. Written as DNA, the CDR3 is TGTGCCACCAGCACCCGGACTAGCAGCTACAATGAGCAGTTCTTC.

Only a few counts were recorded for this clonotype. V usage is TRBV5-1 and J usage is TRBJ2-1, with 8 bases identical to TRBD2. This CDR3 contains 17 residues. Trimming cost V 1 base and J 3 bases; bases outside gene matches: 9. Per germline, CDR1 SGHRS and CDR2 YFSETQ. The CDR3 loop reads CASSLSSGPLFYNEQFF. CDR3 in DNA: TGCGCCAGCAGCTTGTCTAGCGGGCCCCTCTTCTACAATGAGCAGTTCTTC.

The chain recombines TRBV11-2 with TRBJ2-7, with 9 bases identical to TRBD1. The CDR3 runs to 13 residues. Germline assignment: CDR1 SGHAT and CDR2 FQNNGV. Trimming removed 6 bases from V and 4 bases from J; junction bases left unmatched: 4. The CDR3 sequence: CASRRDREYEQYF. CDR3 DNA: TGTGCCAGCAGGAGGGACAGGGAATACGAGCAGTACTTC.

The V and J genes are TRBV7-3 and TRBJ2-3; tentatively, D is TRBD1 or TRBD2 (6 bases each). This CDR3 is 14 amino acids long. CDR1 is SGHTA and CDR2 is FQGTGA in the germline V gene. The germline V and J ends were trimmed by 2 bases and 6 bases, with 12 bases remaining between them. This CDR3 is CASSLGGPEDTQYF. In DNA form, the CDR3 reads TGTGCCAGCAGCTTAGGGGGGCCTGAGGATACGCAGTATTTT.

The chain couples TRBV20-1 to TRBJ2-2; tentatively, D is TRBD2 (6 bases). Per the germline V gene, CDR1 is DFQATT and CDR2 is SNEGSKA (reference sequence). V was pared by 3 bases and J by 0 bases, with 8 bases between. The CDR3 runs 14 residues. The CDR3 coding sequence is TGCAGTGCTAGGGGGACTGCGAACACCGGGGAGCTGTTTTTT. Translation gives CSARGTANTGELFF.

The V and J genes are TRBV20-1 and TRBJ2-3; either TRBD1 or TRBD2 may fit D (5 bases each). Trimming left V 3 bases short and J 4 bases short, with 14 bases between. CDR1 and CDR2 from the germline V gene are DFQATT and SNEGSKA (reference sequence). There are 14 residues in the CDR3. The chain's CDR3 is CSASAGAGADTQYF. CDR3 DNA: TGCAGTGCTAGCGCCGGGGCGGGTGCAGATACGCAGTATTTT.

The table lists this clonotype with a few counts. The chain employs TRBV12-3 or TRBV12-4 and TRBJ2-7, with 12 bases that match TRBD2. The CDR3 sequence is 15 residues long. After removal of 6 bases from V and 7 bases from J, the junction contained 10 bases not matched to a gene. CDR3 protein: CASSLASGGALEQYF. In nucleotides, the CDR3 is TGTGCCAGCAGCCTTGCTAGCGGGGGGGCCTTGGAGCAGTACTTC.

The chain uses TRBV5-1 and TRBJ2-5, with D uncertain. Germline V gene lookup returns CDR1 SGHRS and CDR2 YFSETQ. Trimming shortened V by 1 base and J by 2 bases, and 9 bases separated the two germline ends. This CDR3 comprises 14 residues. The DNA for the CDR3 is TGCGCCAGCAGCTTGCGGTGGGGTCAAGAGACCCAGTACTTC. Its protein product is CASSLRWGQETQYF.

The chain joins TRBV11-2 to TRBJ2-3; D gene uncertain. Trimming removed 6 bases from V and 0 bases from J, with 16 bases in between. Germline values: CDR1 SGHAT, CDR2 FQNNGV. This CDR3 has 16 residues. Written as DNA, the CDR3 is TGTGCCAGCAGTCATGACTGGCGAACGAGCACAGATACGCAGTATTTT. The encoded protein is CASSHDWRTSTDTQYF.

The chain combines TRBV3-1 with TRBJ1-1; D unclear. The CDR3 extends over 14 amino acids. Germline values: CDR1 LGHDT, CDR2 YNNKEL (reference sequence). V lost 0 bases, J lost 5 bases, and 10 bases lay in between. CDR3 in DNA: TGTGCCAGCAGCCAAGAGAGAGGATGGACTGAAGCTTTCTTT. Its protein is CASSQERGWTEAFF. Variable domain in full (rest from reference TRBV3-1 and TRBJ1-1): DTAVSQTPKYLVTQMGNDKSIKCEQNLGHDTMYWYKQDSKKFLKIMFSYNNKELIINETVPNRFSPKSPDKAHLNLHINSLELGDSAVYFCASSQERGWTEAFFGQGTRLTVV.

CDR3: CSVEVRGAETQYF. DNA for the CDR3: TGCAGCGTTGAAGTCAGGGGGGCAGAGACCCAGTACTTC. This rearrangement joins TRBV29-1 to TRBJ2-5; TRBD1 is a possible D gene (7 bases). Germline V gene sequence: CDR1 SQVTM, CDR2 ANQGSEA. The CDR3 totals 13 residues. Deletions cut 1 base from V and 4 bases from J, with 10 bases between.

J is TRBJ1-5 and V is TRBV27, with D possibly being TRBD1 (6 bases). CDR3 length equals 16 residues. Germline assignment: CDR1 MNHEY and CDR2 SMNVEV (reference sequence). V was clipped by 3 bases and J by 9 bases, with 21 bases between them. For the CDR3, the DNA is TGTGCCAGCAGTTTCTTACTTGCAGGGGTTACGGGGCCCCAGCATTTT. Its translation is CASSFLLAGVTGPQHF.

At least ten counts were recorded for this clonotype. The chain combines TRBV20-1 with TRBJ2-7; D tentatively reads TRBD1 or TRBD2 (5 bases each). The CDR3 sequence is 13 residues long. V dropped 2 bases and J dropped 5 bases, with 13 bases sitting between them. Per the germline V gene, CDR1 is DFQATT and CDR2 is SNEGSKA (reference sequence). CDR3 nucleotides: TGCAGTGCTAGACTGGCTGGGGGTCACGAGCAGTACTTC. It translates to CSARLAGGHEQYF.

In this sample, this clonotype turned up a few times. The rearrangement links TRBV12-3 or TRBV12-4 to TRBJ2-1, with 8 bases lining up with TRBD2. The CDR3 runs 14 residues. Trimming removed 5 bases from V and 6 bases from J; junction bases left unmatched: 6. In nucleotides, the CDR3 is TGTGCCAGCAGTCCCCGGGAGGGGCGCAATGAGCAGTTCTTC. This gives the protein CASSPREGRNEQFF.

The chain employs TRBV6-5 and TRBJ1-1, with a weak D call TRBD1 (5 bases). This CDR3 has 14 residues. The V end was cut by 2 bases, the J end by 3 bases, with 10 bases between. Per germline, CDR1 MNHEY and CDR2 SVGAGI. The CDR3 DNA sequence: TGTGCCAGCAGTTACAGGGGTTGGGACACTGAAGCTTTCTTT. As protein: CASSYRGWDTEAFF.

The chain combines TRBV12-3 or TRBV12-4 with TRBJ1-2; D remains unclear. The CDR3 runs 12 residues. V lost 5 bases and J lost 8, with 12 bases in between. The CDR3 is CASSPLRRGYTF. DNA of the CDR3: TGTGCCAGCAGTCCCCTCCGTCGAGGCTACACCTTC.

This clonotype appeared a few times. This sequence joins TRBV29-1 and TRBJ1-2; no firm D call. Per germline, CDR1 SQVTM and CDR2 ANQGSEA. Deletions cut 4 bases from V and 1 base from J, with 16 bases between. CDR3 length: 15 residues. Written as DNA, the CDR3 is TGCAGCGTTGCCACCTTGGTCCTTGGTAACTATGGCTACACCTTC. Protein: CSVATLVLGNYGYTF.

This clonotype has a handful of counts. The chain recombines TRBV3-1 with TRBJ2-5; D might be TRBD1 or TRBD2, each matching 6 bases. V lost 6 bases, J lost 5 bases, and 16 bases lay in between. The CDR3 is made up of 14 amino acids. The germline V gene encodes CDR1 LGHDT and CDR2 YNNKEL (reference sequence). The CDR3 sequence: CASSRSGARETQYF. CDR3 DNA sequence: TGTGCCAGCAGTCGCTCGGGGGCCAGGGAGACCCAGTACTTC.

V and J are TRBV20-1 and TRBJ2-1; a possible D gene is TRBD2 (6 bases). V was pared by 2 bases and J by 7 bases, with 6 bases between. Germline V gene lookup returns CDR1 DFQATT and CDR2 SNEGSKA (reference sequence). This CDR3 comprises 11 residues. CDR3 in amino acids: CSARRENEQFF. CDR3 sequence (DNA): TGCAGTGCTAGACGGGAGAATGAGCAGTTCTTC.